This T cell receptor beta chain came from a study of Ad26.COV2.S vaccination and SARS-CoV-2 variants (dated by TCRdb to about 2021). In the study overall: Vaccine-arm donors were drawn from COV1001, a multicentre, randomized, double-blind, placebo-controlled phase I-IIa trial of Ad26.COV2.S in healthy adults. Ad26.COV2.S was administered intramuscularly at a dose of 5x10^10 or 1x10^11 viral particles, either as one shot or as two shots given 56 days apart. TCRbeta repertoire sequencing was used to assess the specificity and breadth of SARS-CoV-2-reactive T cell receptors after Ad26.COV2.S vaccination. The TCR-sequenced set comprised around 30 samples: some 20 Ad26.COV2.S vaccine recipients, 5 placebo recipients and 8 SARS-CoV-2 convalescent individuals. Participants in the trial were split at random into five groups of five each, receiving low-dose or high-dose Ad26.COV2.S once or twice, or else placebo on both occasions. Investigators did not know the trial group allocation while performing experiments and assessing outcomes.

The CDR3 covers 15 residues, taking in both the cysteine and the phenylalanine. Only CDR3 DNA is held: 45 bases, read in frame from base 1. V is pared back by 2 bases and J by 4 bases, with 12 bases lying between the germline termini. CDR1 and CDR2 (MNHEY, SVGEGT) derive from the germline V gene. The immunoSEQ Assay was the method used to sequence TCRbeta CDR3 regions. After extraction, genomic DNA underwent amplification by bias-controlled multiplex PCR, followed by high-throughput sequencing. Per the source publication's procedure: To quantify the absolute abundance of every unique TCRbeta CDR3 region, sequences were collapsed and filtered. Usable DNA was measured by amplifying reference genes present in all nucleated cells, and TCRbeta template counts were normalized to that usable DNA to estimate T cell fraction. Repertoire TCRs were annotated as SARS-CoV-2-specific when V gene, CDR3 amino acid sequence and J gene were exactly matched to a known reactive TCR set. The reference SARS-CoV-2 TCR set was obtained from MIRA and was filtered for enrichment in COVID-19-positive ImmuneCODE repertoires, whereby public or cross-reactive TCRs were removed. Using the MIRA antigens, annotated TCRs were further analysed by specific ORF or by position within an ORF. Depth was the summed frequency of annotated unique rearrangements, while breadth was defined as annotated unique rearrangements over total unique productive rearrangements. Two-sided Wilcoxon rank-sum tests were used to compare TCR breadth between groups. Drawn from immuneACCESS, this table holds only the in-frame rearrangements with V and J called that TCRdb kept. Clones are partly lost; checked studies trace under half to an unresolved V gene and leave the rest unexplained. That table is the source of V, J and clone size, and D and trimming were worked out from the DNA. The sample profile shows 380,000 or so clones; around four fifths of them were found once. Nearly 7.5% of the sample is in the top ten clones.

In the paper's terms, the treatment or condition label means: over 15 received Ad26.COV2.S at low or high dose, single or two shots; several received placebo; per-sample allocation not given. For vaccine and placebo recipients, the sequenced repertoires came from samples collected on day 63 after the first injection. Between 29 July and 7 August 2020, Cohort 1b enrolled some 25 adults aged 18-55 years at one site in Boston, USA. Ad26.COV2.S was a replication-incompetent adenovirus type 26 vector that expressed a prefusion-stabilized SARS-CoV-2 spike protein derived from the original Wuhan strain. Beyond this particular receptor, the publication reports: The study was not powered to compare responses between vaccine doses or regimens. Vaccine and placebo recipients had comparable non-spike TCR breadth, which fits with the vaccine containing only spike. Substantial breadth of spike-specific CD8+ and CD4+ T cell responses was reported after vaccination. According to the authors, total T cell responses may have been underestimated by the TCR breadth and depth analyses. Spike-specific TCR breadth was higher in Ad26.COV2.S recipients than in placebo recipients (P = 0.0014).

About this clone: This receptor's antigen is unknown. Within one base of it there is no much larger clone, and no base qualities were kept.

The sequences come from peripheral blood, collected in a trial of Ad26.COV2.S vaccine versus placebo. The chain uses TRBV6-2 or TRBV6-3 and TRBJ1-5; no D gene call is confident. The receptor's source is a person between 18 and 65 years old who received the Ad26.COV2.S COVID-19 vaccine or a placebo. The bases read TGTGCCAGCAGTTACGGTCAGGAGCAAAATCAGCCCCAGCATTTT. Its amino acids are CASSYGQEQNQPQHF.